This T cell receptor (beta chain) appears in the sequencing data of a study of blood T cell repertoires in COVID-19. Study at large: The United States, Italy and Spain provided the acute and convalescent COVID-19 samples.

Original processing notes: Amplified reference gene primers provided the basis for estimating nucleated cell counts. Profiled with immunoSEQ multiplex PCR; TCRdb holds only in-frame clones, not every one. V and J calls and clone size follow that table, whereas D and trimming were derived from the DNA. The sample includes over 35,000 clones, 85% of them seen just once. This clone was detected a few times. The V gene lost 4 bases and the J gene lost 8 bases, with 20 bases spanning the gap. The germline gives CDR1 SEHNR, CDR2 FQNEAQ (reference sequence). This CDR3 region has 15 residues. The sample was peripheral blood. This clonotype was obtained from a human donor in a cohort sampled during active COVID-19. The V call is TRBV7-9, the J call TRBJ1-2; the D is unclear. The CDR3 DNA sequence: TGTGCCAGCAGCTCATCGCTGGGCCTGCTATCAGGCTACACCTTC. Amino acid sequence: CASSSSLGLLSGYTF.